Following are 24 T cell receptor beta chains from one sample sequenced in a study of T cell repertoires in cytomegalovirus infection. TCRdb called the reads again in MiXCR, with one record for every CDR3 protein. The table has some 680,000 distinct CDR3 sequences, roughly a third seen once; the top ten hold around 2.8%. The sequenced material came from PBMCs. These receptor sequences come from a human donor in good health (CMV status not recorded). Some clones in this sample may be carry-over from other donors' samples.

The chain is built from TRBV5-6 and TRBJ1-5; D is ambiguous. The CDR3 consists of 13 residues. CDR1 is SGHDT, CDR2 YYEEEE, per germline. The V and J ends lost 0 bases and 5 bases respectively, with 6 bases between them. The CDR3 DNA reads as TGTGCCAGCAGCTTGGAGCTGCATCAGCCCCAGCATTTT. Residues: CASSLELHQPQHF. Supplemented by reference TRBV5-6 and TRBJ1-5, the full variable domain reads DAGVTQSPTHLIKTRGQQVTLRCSPKSGHDTVSWYQQALGQGPQFIFQYYEEEERQRGNFPDRFSGHQFPNYSSELNVNALLLGDSALYLCASSLELHQPQHFGDGTRLSIL.

The gene calls are TRBV15 and TRBJ2-3; no reliable D call. The germline V gene has CDR1 LNHNV and CDR2 YYDKDF (reference sequence). The CDR3 consists of 16 residues. Deletions cut 3 bases from V and 1 base from J, with 14 bases between. The CDR3 DNA reads TGTGCCACCAGCAGTCCCGACTCCAAGCGCACAGATACGCAGTATTTT. It is translated as CATSSPDSKRTDTQYF.

The chain recombines TRBV20-1 with TRBJ2-7, with a possible D match to TRBD2 (5 bases). The germline V gene encodes CDR1 DFQATT and CDR2 SNEGSKA (reference sequence). The CDR3 contains 14 residues. The V end lost 3 bases, the J end lost 4 bases, and 16 bases lay between the germline ends. The CDR3: CSARDFRGAYEQYF. The CDR3 DNA reads as TGCAGTGCTAGGGACTTCCGGGGAGCTTACGAGCAGTACTTC.

CDR3 protein: CASSKTTSSYEQYF. As DNA, the CDR3 is TGTGCCAGCAGCAAAACCACGAGCTCCTACGAGCAGTACTTC. The chain carries TRBV14 and TRBJ2-7; D gene unclear. The CDR3 totals 14 residues. Germline V gives CDR1 SGHDN, CDR2 FVKESK. Trimming cost V 5 bases and J 0 bases, with 11 bases left between them.

This clonotype has just a few counts. V usage is TRBV6-5 and J usage is TRBJ2-2, with D unresolved. Per germline, CDR1 MNHEY and CDR2 SVGAGI. CDR3 length: 16 residues. Trimming removed 2 bases at V and 0 bases at J, with 10 bases between. The CDR3 nucleotides are TGTGCCAGCAGTTACGACGTCACACCGAACACCGGGGAGCTGTTTTTT. It is translated as CASSYDVTPNTGELFF.

Ten or more counts support this clonotype. This sequence joins TRBV7-2 and TRBJ2-1, with TRBD1 identical over 11 bases. CDR3 size: 16 residues. Germline trimming cut 2 bases from V and 8 bases from J; bases unmatched to any gene: 8. Germline loops: CDR1 SGHTA, CDR2 FQGNSA. In DNA, the CDR3 is TGTGCCAGCAGCTTACTGGGGACAGGGGGAAGGGATGAGCAGTTCTTC. Residues: CASSLLGTGGRDEQFF.

The rearrangement uses TRBV28 and TRBJ1-5; D gene unclear. The CDR3 loop spans 14 amino acids. The ends were cut back, 3 bases at V and 3 bases at J, with 9 bases in the middle. Looked up from germline, CDR1 is MDHEN and CDR2 is SYDVKM. Here the CDR3 reads CASSFGLINQPQHF. Here the CDR3 DNA reads TGTGCCAGCAGTTTTGGACTAATCAATCAGCCCCAGCATTTT.

This clonotype was recorded a few times. The chain employs TRBV12-5 and TRBJ2-7; 9 bases fit TRBD2. Trimming removed 0 bases from V and 6 bases from J; junction bases left unmatched: 9. The CDR3 runs 16 residues. Germline assignment: CDR1 LGHNT and CDR2 FRNRAP. This CDR3 is CASGLVLAGGPGEQYF. The CDR3 DNA follows: TGTGCTAGTGGTTTGGTTCTCGCGGGAGGGCCGGGCGAGCAGTACTTC.

In the case of this clonotype: This may arise from a read error, as a much more abundant clone is one base away. CDR3 sequence: CASSLGVSGRGSSEQFF. The DNA of the CDR3 is TGTGCCAGCAGCTTAGGAGTTAGCGGGAGGGGGTCAAGTGAGCAGTTCTTC. J is TRBJ2-1 and V is TRBV7-8, with 11 bases fitting TRBD2. Losses at the gene ends were 1 base for V and 9 bases for J; bases not matched to a gene: 11. This CDR3 region has 17 residues. Germline loops: CDR1 SGHVS, CDR2 FQNEAQ.

The chain has TRBV7-9 and TRBJ1-4; 10 bases agree with TRBD1. Looked up from germline, CDR1 is SEHNR and CDR2 is FQNEAQ (reference sequence). Losses at the gene ends were 3 bases for V and 6 bases for J; bases not matched to a gene: 4. CDR3 length equals 15 residues. Here the CDR3 DNA reads TGTGCCAGCAGCTTGACAGGGGGCGCGGATGAAAAACTGTTTTTT. This gives the protein CASSLTGGADEKLFF.

The V gene is TRBV12-3 or TRBV12-4, the J gene TRBJ2-1; D remains unclear. Trimming left V 1 base short and J 10 bases short, with 5 bases between. This CDR3 has 11 residues. The CDR3 DNA follows: TGTGCCAGCAGTTTAGGGGTGGAGCAGTTCTTC. Encoded protein: CASSLGVEQFF.

As for this clonotype: At one of its ends the junction is not consistent with the germline gene, which may arise from a read error. V is TRBV5-6 and J is TRBJ2-4, with D perhaps TRBD2 (5 bases). CDR3 size: 17 residues. The germline V gene has CDR1 SGHDT and CDR2 YYEEEE. The CDR3 DNA sequence: TGTGCCAGCAGCTTGTATGAGGGAGAGGAGGCCAAAAACATTAAGTACTTC. Translating it yields CASSLYEGEEAKNIKYF.

In regard to this clonotype: The germline gene is not matched at one end of the junction; a read error may be the cause. The chain joins TRBV28 to TRBJ1-2; no clear D. The CDR3 is made up of 12 amino acids. Looked up from germline, CDR1 is MDHEN and CDR2 is SYDVKM. The CDR3 nucleotides read TGTGCCAGCGGGAGATCTAACTATTGCTACACCTTC. Protein sequence: CASGRSNYCYTF.

This clonotype was detected only a few times. Sequence at one end of the junction differs from germline and may be a read error. V usage is TRBV4-1 and J usage is TRBJ1-5; D gene unclear. Germline V gene data show CDR1 as MGHRA and CDR2 as YSYEKL. The CDR3 is 14 residues long. Here the CDR3 DNA reads TGTGCCAGCAGCCAAGGGTCCTCAGATCAGCCCCAGCATTTT. It specifies CASSQGSSDQPQHF.

This chain joins TRBV12-3 or TRBV12-4 and TRBJ1-6; D may be TRBD1 (5 bases). The length of the CDR3 is 14 residues. V lost 6 bases and J 13 bases, leaving 19 bases between the germline ends. CDR3 protein: CASSRGTGGRPLHF. In DNA form, the CDR3 reads TGTGCCAGCAGCAGAGGGACGGGAGGAAGGCCCCTCCACTTT.

The J gene is TRBJ2-7, the V gene TRBV28, with D unresolved. Trimming left V 9 bases short and J 3 bases short, with 15 bases between. CDR3 size: 13 residues. Germline-derived CDR1 and CDR2 are MDHEN and SYDVKM. DNA for the CDR3: TGTGCCAGTCTTTCTGAGGTCAACTACGAGCAGTACTTC. It translates to CASLSEVNYEQYF.

There are a few counts of this clonotype. The germline gene is not matched at one end of the junction; a read error may be the cause. V usage is TRBV28 and J usage is TRBJ2-7; TRBD1 aligns across 9 bases. Germline V lookup: CDR1 MDHEN, CDR2 SYDVKM. There are 15 residues in the CDR3. The CDR3 loop reads CSSRAGTGLSYEQYF. The CDR3, as DNA: TGTTCCAGCAGGGCCGGGACAGGGCTTAGCTACGAGCAGTACTTC. Complete variable domain (other parts from reference TRBV28 and TRBJ2-7): DVKVTQSSRYLVKRTGEKVFLECVQDMDHENMFWYRQDPGLGLRLIYFSYDVKMKEKGDIPEGYSVSREKKERFSLILESASTNQTSMYLCSSRAGTGLSYEQYFGPGTRLTVT.

The chain uses TRBV11-2 and TRBJ1-2; 9 nucleotides align to TRBD1. This CDR3 comprises 14 residues. Per the germline V gene, CDR1 is SGHAT and CDR2 is FQNNGV. V shed 3 bases, J shed 8 bases, and the junction held 7 bases outside the gene matches. In DNA form, the CDR3 reads TGTGCCAGCAGCTTCTTACAGGGGGCGAAGGGCTACACCTTC. Translation gives CASSFLQGAKGYTF.

The chain has TRBV10-3 and TRBJ1-5, with D possibly TRBD1 on 5 matching bases. The CDR3 is made up of 14 amino acids. Germline V gene lookup returns CDR1 ENHRY and CDR2 SYGVKD. V was trimmed by 10 bases and J by 7 bases, leaving 20 bases between them. The CDR3 reads CATRETEAAQPQHF. CDR3 sequence (DNA): TGTGCCACCAGGGAGACGGAAGCGGCCCAGCCCCAGCATTTT.

The rearrangement joins TRBV28 to TRBJ2-3; D gene ambiguous. The CDR3 is 13 amino acids. Trimming cost V 6 bases and J 3 bases, with 10 bases left between them. Germline V gives CDR1 MDHEN, CDR2 SYDVKM. The CDR3 DNA is TGTGCCAGCAGAGAAGGGATGACAGATACGCAGTATTTT. Translated, it gives CASREGMTDTQYF.

The sample holds many counts of this clonotype. This chain uses TRBV7-2 with TRBJ2-7; 10 nucleotides match TRBD2. The germline V gene encodes CDR1 SGHTA and CDR2 FQGNSA. J gave up 2 bases and V 5 bases, and 6 bases lay outside the gene matches. This CDR3 comprises 15 residues. CDR3 nucleotide sequence: TGTGCCAGCAGCCTGGGACTAGCGCCGACCTACGAGCAGTACTTC. This encodes CASSLGLAPTYEQYF.

This clonotype was found a few times. The V call is TRBV6-5, the J call TRBJ2-7, with 12 bases identical to TRBD1. In germline, CDR1 is MNHEY, CDR2 SVGAGI. V trimming: 4 bases; J trimming: 2 bases; junction bases outside the gene matches: 9. This CDR3 comprises 17 residues. Written as DNA, the CDR3 is TGTGCCAGCAGTTCCAGTGGGGGACAGGGGGCCACCTACGAGCAGTACTTC. Its protein product is CASSSSGGQGATYEQYF.

This clonotype came up many times. This chain connects TRBV2 to TRBJ2-1, with 9 nucleotides matching TRBD1. Germline assignment: CDR1 SNHLY and CDR2 FYNNEI. This CDR3 region has 14 residues. V was pared by 6 bases and J by 7 bases, with 7 bases of the junction left unmatched. This chain's CDR3 is CASRGGTGFNEQFF. For the CDR3, the DNA is TGTGCCAGCAGGGGCGGGACAGGGTTTAATGAGCAGTTCTTC. Together with reference TRBV2 and TRBJ2-1, the CDR3 gives the full variable domain: EPEVTQTPSHQVTQMGQEVILRCVPISNHLYFYWYRQILGQKVEFLVSFYNNEISEKSEIFDDQFSVERPDGSNFTLKIRSTKLEDSAMYFCASRGGTGFNEQFFGPGTRLTVL.

The rearrangement links TRBV12-3 or TRBV12-4 to TRBJ2-5; 7 bases align to TRBD2. The CDR3 runs 13 residues. With V trimmed by 6 bases and J by 5 bases, 6 bases remained unmatched. In DNA form, the CDR3 reads TGTGCCAGCAGACCGCTAGCGGCGGAGACCCAGTACTTC. It yields the protein CASRPLAAETQYF.